This T cell receptor (beta chain) was found in a study of cytotoxic CD8 clonotypes in ibrutinib-treated CLL. General study findings and limits: Among the clonotypes, public ones were uncommon and contracted or held stable on treatment.

Profiled with immunoSEQ multiplex PCR; TCRdb holds only in-frame clones, not every one. Counted here are 270,000 or so clones, around 76% occurring once; the ten biggest clones make up roughly 5.7%. With 3 bases removed from V and 2 bases from J, the gap between germline ends came to 17 bases. The CDR3 loop spans 16 amino acids. In germline, CDR1 is SGHAT, CDR2 FQNNGV. On this clone itself: Its specificity is not known.

The chain uses TRBV11-2 and TRBJ2-7; the D call may be TRBD1 or TRBD2 (5 bases each). This sequence was found in a human donor with chronic lymphocytic leukemia. This sample comprised PBMCs, obtained at disease progression, from a patient treated with ibrutinib. The CDR3 spells CASSFEKGPYPYEQYF. The CDR3 DNA reads TGTGCCAGCAGCTTTGAAAAGGGACCATACCCCTACGAGCAGTACTTC.